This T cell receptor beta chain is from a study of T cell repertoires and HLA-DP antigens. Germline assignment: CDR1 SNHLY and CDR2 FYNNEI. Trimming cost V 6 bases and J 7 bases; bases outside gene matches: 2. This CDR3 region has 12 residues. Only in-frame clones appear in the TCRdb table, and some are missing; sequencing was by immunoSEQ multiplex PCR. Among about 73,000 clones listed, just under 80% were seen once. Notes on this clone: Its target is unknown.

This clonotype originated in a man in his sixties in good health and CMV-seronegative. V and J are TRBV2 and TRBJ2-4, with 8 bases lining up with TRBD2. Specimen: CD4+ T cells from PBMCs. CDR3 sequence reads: CASSQRGNIQYF. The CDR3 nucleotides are TGTGCCAGCAGCCAGCGGGGGAACATTCAGTACTTC.